The TCR beta chain described here comes from a study of Ad26.COV2.S vaccination and SARS-CoV-2 variants. Study observations and caveats: Comparability of non-spike TCR breadth was observed across vaccine and placebo recipients. Vaccine recipients showed a spike-specific TCR breadth that was higher than in placebo recipients. Overall T cell responses may have been underestimated by the analyses of TCR breadth and depth.

The assay was immunoSEQ multiplex PCR, and TCRdb's table has in-frame clones only and misses some. The repertoire holds some 300,000 clones, with around 85% as singletons. This clone came up a few times. Its antigen is still unknown. Treatment specified: some 19 received Ad26.COV2.S at low or high dose, single or two shots; about 5 received placebo; per-sample allocation not given. Day 63 after the first injection of vaccine or placebo was the sampling time. This sample comprised peripheral blood, obtained in a trial of Ad26.COV2.S vaccine versus placebo. The source is a person between 18 and 65 years old who received the Ad26.COV2.S COVID-19 vaccine or a placebo.

The CDR3 nucleotides read TGTGCCAGCAGTTACTCCAGGCGACAGAATGAGCAGTTCTTC. It yields the protein CASSYSRRQNEQFF. The chain carries TRBV6-5 and TRBJ2-1, with D possibly being TRBD1 (5 bases). The germline gives CDR1 MNHEY, CDR2 SVGAGI. This CDR3 has 14 residues. Trimming removed 0 bases at V and 7 bases at J, with 10 bases between.